Sequencing of this TCR beta chain was carried out in a study of blood T cell repertoires in COVID-19 (dated by TCRdb to about 2020). Some background on the complete study: Collaborator samples came from the United States, Italy and Spain and covered acute and convalescent phases of COVID-19. The samples were drawn from the first 160 participants of the ongoing ImmuneRACE study and from under 1,500 subjects provided by 6 global collaborators. Subjects who had been exposed to COVID-19, were actively infected with it, or had recovered from it provided the deeply sampled blood TCRbeta repertoires that made up the dataset. The material from the prospective study consisted of cDNA or gDNA derived from T cells, B-cell-depleted T cells, or PBMCs. The repertoires were released in a freely available public database meant as a resource for research on the immune response to SARS-CoV-2. Sample metadata almost always included a de-identified subject ID, COVID-19 status, age in years and sex. Where HLA class I and class II types were available, the types were taken from metadata supplied by the sample provider, not from assay-based typing. Here is what the overall study found, with its caveats: The amount of clinical and demographic metadata varied by source and participant and was provided uncurated.

Samples from volunteer blood donors who had recovered from COVID-19 were contributed by a second Seattle source. Collaborating institutions collected whole blood in K2EDTA tubes following their own protocols. For TCRbeta analysis, collaborators shipped samples as frozen whole blood, isolated PBMCs, or DNA extracted from either of those sample types. The immunoSEQ Assay, a bias-controlled multiplex PCR, was used to amplify TCRbeta CDR3 regions from genomic DNA. The original methods were these. Within the assay, amplification of reference gene primers was used to estimate how many nucleated cells each sample contained. Sequence reads were collapsed and filtered to measure the absolute abundance of every unique TCRbeta CDR3 rearrangement. For each sample, productive Simpson clonality was calculated as the square root of Simpson's diversity index over productive rearrangements. TCRdb limited this immuneACCESS table to in-frame rearrangements with V and J called. A share of clones is missing; checked studies link under half to unresolved V genes, and the rest is unexplained. Clone size and V and J calls were adopted from that table, with D and trimming inferred from the DNA. The sample includes 230,000 or so clones, with roughly 88% observed a single time. About 2.1% of the sample is held by the ten biggest clonotypes.

This clone has a single count. Its antigen remains undetermined. No base-level quality is on record; no much larger clone is a single base apart. The CDR3 runs 16 amino acids, cysteine and phenylalanine included. The read is trimmed to its CDR3 DNA, 48 bases read in frame from base 1. V sheds 1 base and J sheds 7 bases, leaving 17 bases between their ends. CDR1 LNHDA and CDR2 SQIVND are derived from the germline V gene (reference sequence). The sample was peripheral blood. The sequence was obtained from a man between 40 and 49 years old who had recovered from COVID-19. Rearrangement joined TRBV19 to TRBJ1-5; the D gene is not confidently resolved. The CDR3 here reads CASSIGGAVGSQPQHF. The DNA reads as follows: TGTGCCAGTAGTATAGGTGGAGCCGTTGGGAGCCAGCCCCAGCATTTT. Joined to the reference TRBV19 and TRBJ1-5 proteins, this CDR3 gives the full variable domain: DGGITQSPKYLFRKEGQNVTLSCEQNLNHDAMYWYRQDPGQGLRLIYYSQIVNDFQKGDIAEGYSVSREKKESFPLTVTSAQKNPTAFYLCASSIGGAVGSQPQHFGDGTRLSIL.